The clone carrying this TCR beta chain is deemed medium-sized. Time point defined: healthy volunteer bleed at 2 weeks. The starting material, unfractionated whole blood, was used for total RNA extraction. Unique molecular identifiers were affixed to discrete cDNA molecules within the library. In the study's own analysis: A per-sample median of about 95,000 TCRs was observed, with counts ranging from about 20,000 to 690,600. TCRdb reprocessed the RACE reads via MiXCR and lists one record per CDR3 protein. TCRdb, rather than the study authors, made the V and J calls. Counted here are under 95,000 distinct CDR3 sequences, about 8.6% occurring once; the ten biggest clones make up approximately 2.9%. This sample stems from a study of human T cells and chemical hapten exposure. At the level of the study: Variation in per-sample TCR yields came mainly from small pooled library volume differences.

The CDR3 runs 15 residues. V was trimmed by 0 bases and J by 1 base, leaving 8 bases between them. In germline, CDR1 is MRHNA, CDR2 SNTAGT. Sequences were obtained from whole blood. This clonotype originated in a female donor in good health. Some clones in this sample may be carry-over from other donors' samples. The rearrangement uses TRBV6-4 and TRBJ2-3, with D maybe TRBD1 (6 bases). The DNA for the CDR3 is TGTGCCAGCAGTGACTCCCCAGGGGGCACAGATACGCAGTATTTT. Translation: CASSDSPGGTDTQYF.